This TCR beta chain was captured in a study of blood T cell repertoires in COVID-19. Whole-study context: From the United States, Italy and Spain came samples of acute and convalescent COVID-19. Nucleic acid was either cDNA or gDNA, and it came from T cells, B-cell-depleted T cells, or PBMCs.

Germline lookup yields CDR1 MDHEN and CDR2 SYDVKM. V was cut by 5 bases and J by 1 base, with 6 bases left in between. The CDR3 is 13 amino acids. In the original processing: The assay estimated nucleated cells by amplifying reference gene primers. Sequencing was performed with immunoSEQ multiplex PCR; in TCRdb, only in-frame clones are kept and a portion is missing. V and J calls and clone size are copied from that table; D and trimming were computed from the DNA. Among approximately 350,000 clones listed, more than 80% were seen once. V and J are TRBV28 and TRBJ1-3; D is ambiguous. The receptor comes from a man in his forties with acute or convalescent COVID-19. The sample comprised peripheral blood. As DNA, the CDR3 is TGTGCCAGCAGTGCGGCATCTGGAAACACCATATATTTT. Protein: CASSAASGNTIYF.